This is a list of T cell receptor beta chains from one sample in a study of CD8 T cells in Susac syndrome. Via MiXCR, TCRdb re-called the immunoSEQ multiplex PCR reads, giving one row per CDR3 protein. The sample has approximately 120,000 distinct CDR3 sequences; over 85% are singletons. Sequencing used CD4+ T cells from PBMCs. The source is a human donor in good health. Each CDR3 is given with its conserved first and last residue. The order of the fields is D gene, V gene, J gene, clone size, CDR3 length, CDR3 DNA, CDR3 protein. The D gene is left open where the match is weak. Not every row has a clone size; where given, it reads once, few, many or a size class.

d_call: -
v_call: TRBV10-2
j_call: TRBJ1-5
clone_size: -
cdr3_length: 14
cdr3_nt: TGCGCCAGCAGCGACCGAATTAGCAATCAGCCCCAGCATTTT
cdr3_aa: CASSDRISNQPQHF

d_call: TRBD1
v_call: TRBV7-9
j_call: TRBJ1-5
clone_size: -
cdr3_length: 16
cdr3_nt: TGTGCCAGCAGCCGGGACAGAGATAATAGCAATCAGCCCCAGCATTTT
cdr3_aa: CASSRDRDNSNQPQHF

d_call: -
v_call: TRBV2
j_call: TRBJ2-5
clone_size: -
cdr3_length: 14
cdr3_nt: TGTGCCAGCAAGGAGGACCGACCCCAAGAGACCCAGTACTTC
cdr3_aa: CASKEDRPQETQYF

d_call: -
v_call: TRBV4-3
j_call: TRBJ1-2
clone_size: -
cdr3_length: 16
cdr3_nt: TGCGCCAGCAGCCAGGAGCAGGGCGGGACCCACTATGGCTACACCTTC
cdr3_aa: CASSQEQGGTHYGYTF

d_call: -
v_call: TRBV5-1
j_call: TRBJ1-3
clone_size: -
cdr3_length: 14
cdr3_nt: TGCGCCAGCAGCTTGGACTCCACTTCTAACACCATATATTTT
cdr3_aa: CASSLDSTSNTIYF

d_call: -
v_call: TRBV5-1
j_call: TRBJ2-5
clone_size: few
cdr3_length: 14
cdr3_nt: TGCGCCAGCAGCTTGATGGGGCACCAAGAGACCCAGTACTTC
cdr3_aa: CASSLMGHQETQYF

d_call: TRBD2
v_call: TRBV3-1
j_call: TRBJ2-1
clone_size: -
cdr3_length: 16
cdr3_nt: TGTGCCAGCAGCCGGGGACTAGCGGGAGGAGTGAATGAGCAGTTCTTC
cdr3_aa: CASSRGLAGGVNEQFF

d_call: -
v_call: TRBV10-3
j_call: TRBJ2-1
clone_size: -
cdr3_length: 15
cdr3_nt: TGTGCCATCAGTGAAGGGGTTCACTCCTACAATGAGCAGTTCTTC
cdr3_aa: CAISEGVHSYNEQFF

d_call: TRBD2
v_call: TRBV5-1
j_call: TRBJ2-7
clone_size: -
cdr3_length: 15
cdr3_nt: TGCGCCAGCAGCCTGGGGCTAGCGGGAGAGAACGAGCAGTACTTC
cdr3_aa: CASSLGLAGENEQYF

d_call: -
v_call: TRBV5-1
j_call: TRBJ2-6
clone_size: -
cdr3_length: 16
cdr3_nt: TGCGCCAGCAGCCCGCCCCAACTCTCTGGGGCCAACGTCCTGACTTTC
cdr3_aa: CASSPPQLSGANVLTF

d_call: TRBD1
v_call: TRBV24-1
j_call: TRBJ2-7
clone_size: -
cdr3_length: 13
cdr3_nt: TGTGCCACCAGTGGCCCAACAGGGGCGGTGAAGTACTTC
cdr3_aa: CATSGPTGAVKYF

d_call: -
v_call: TRBV12-3/TRBV12-4
j_call: TRBJ1-5
clone_size: -
cdr3_length: 16
cdr3_nt: TGTGCCAGCGCTCTTCATGGCCGGGGATTTTGGCAGCCCCAGCATTTT
cdr3_aa: CASALHGRGFWQPQHF

d_call: -
v_call: TRBV6-5
j_call: TRBJ1-1
clone_size: -
cdr3_length: 16
cdr3_nt: TGTGCCAGCAGTTACTCTCCCGGAGGGAAGTCCACTGAAGCTTTCTTT
cdr3_aa: CASSYSPGGKSTEAFF

d_call: TRBD1
v_call: TRBV9
j_call: TRBJ2-7
clone_size: few
cdr3_length: 15
cdr3_nt: TGTGCCAGCAGCGTAGCAGGGACAGACTCCTACGAGCAGTACTTC
cdr3_aa: CASSVAGTDSYEQYF

d_call: -
v_call: TRBV7-9
j_call: TRBJ1-2
clone_size: once
cdr3_length: 15
cdr3_nt: TGTGCCAGCAGCCCGAAGGGTCCAGCTAACTATGGCTACACCTTC
cdr3_aa: CASSPKGPANYGYTF

d_call: -
v_call: TRBV15
j_call: TRBJ1-2
clone_size: -
cdr3_length: 14
cdr3_nt: TGTGCCACCAGCCTTAGAGGGCAGGGGATGGGCTACACCTTC
cdr3_aa: CATSLRGQGMGYTF

d_call: -
v_call: TRBV30
j_call: TRBJ1-2
clone_size: once
cdr3_length: 12
cdr3_nt: TGTGCCTGGAGTACGGGAAACTATGGCTACACCTTC
cdr3_aa: CAWSTGNYGYTF

d_call: -
v_call: TRBV7-2
j_call: TRBJ1-5
clone_size: -
cdr3_length: 14
cdr3_nt: TGTGCCAGCAGCTTAAAAGTCGGAAATCAGCCCCAGCATTTT
cdr3_aa: CASSLKVGNQPQHF

d_call: -
v_call: TRBV29-1
j_call: TRBJ2-2
clone_size: -
cdr3_length: 13
cdr3_nt: TGCAGCGTCAGGACCGTAGGAACCGGGGAGCTGTTTTTT
cdr3_aa: CSVRTVGTGELFF

d_call: -
v_call: TRBV20-1
j_call: TRBJ1-5
clone_size: -
cdr3_length: 12
cdr3_nt: TGCAGTGCTCCGGACAGCAATCAGCCCCAGCATTTT
cdr3_aa: CSAPDSNQPQHF

d_call: -
v_call: TRBV30
j_call: TRBJ1-4
clone_size: -
cdr3_length: 13
cdr3_nt: TGTGCCTGGAGTGTAAGGGCCTCAGAAAAACTGTTTTTT
cdr3_aa: CAWSVRASEKLFF

d_call: -
v_call: TRBV5-1
j_call: TRBJ1-1
clone_size: -
cdr3_length: 15
cdr3_nt: TGCGCCAGCAGCTTCTTTGGGCATAAGAACACTGAAGCTTTCTTT
cdr3_aa: CASSFFGHKNTEAFF

d_call: TRBD2
v_call: TRBV7-2
j_call: TRBJ2-5
clone_size: -
cdr3_length: 17
cdr3_nt: TGTGCCAGCACCCCCGGTGGTAGCGGGAGGGCCATAGTGGCCCAGTACTTC
cdr3_aa: CASTPGGSGRAIVAQYF

d_call: -
v_call: TRBV14
j_call: TRBJ1-2
clone_size: -
cdr3_length: 12
cdr3_nt: TGTGCCAGCAGCCCCGGGACCTATGGCTACACCTTC
cdr3_aa: CASSPGTYGYTF

d_call: -
v_call: TRBV29-1
j_call: TRBJ1-2
clone_size: -
cdr3_length: 14
cdr3_nt: TGCAGCGTTGTTTTGGGGGGGGCCGCTTACGGCTACACCTTC
cdr3_aa: CSVVLGGAAYGYTF

d_call: -
v_call: TRBV30
j_call: TRBJ1-1
clone_size: -
cdr3_length: 12
cdr3_nt: TGTGCCTACCCAGGACCCGATGGTGAAGCTTTCTTT
cdr3_aa: CAYPGPDGEAFF

d_call: -
v_call: TRBV6-5
j_call: TRBJ1-3
clone_size: -
cdr3_length: 13
cdr3_nt: TGTGCCAGCAAAAGGACAGACGGAAACACCATATATTTT
cdr3_aa: CASKRTDGNTIYF

d_call: TRBD1
v_call: TRBV5-6
j_call: TRBJ2-5
clone_size: -
cdr3_length: 15
cdr3_nt: TGTGCCAGCAGCCGCGAGGGGGCCTTACAAGAGACCCAGTACTTC
cdr3_aa: CASSREGALQETQYF

d_call: -
v_call: TRBV4-3
j_call: TRBJ2-1
clone_size: -
cdr3_length: 15
cdr3_nt: TGCGCCAGCAGCCCCACAAGCCCGTTAGTAGATGAGCAGTTCTTC
cdr3_aa: CASSPTSPLVDEQFF

d_call: -
v_call: TRBV6-2/TRBV6-3
j_call: TRBJ2-3
clone_size: -
cdr3_length: 17
cdr3_nt: TGTGCCAGCAGTTATCTTCTCGGTAGCTTCAGCACAGATACGCAGTATTTT
cdr3_aa: CASSYLLGSFSTDTQYF

d_call: -
v_call: TRBV5-1
j_call: TRBJ1-2
clone_size: -
cdr3_length: 11
cdr3_nt: TGCGCCAGCAGGGCCGACTATGGCTACACCTTC
cdr3_aa: CASRADYGYTF

d_call: -
v_call: TRBV11-2
j_call: TRBJ1-5
clone_size: -
cdr3_length: 17
cdr3_nt: TGTGCCAGCAGCTTAGAAGGTCCCGCCGCCTCCTTGGGGACCCAGCATTTT
cdr3_aa: CASSLEGPAASLGTQHF

d_call: -
v_call: TRBV6-1
j_call: TRBJ1-1
clone_size: -
cdr3_length: 18
cdr3_nt: TGTGCCAGCAGCCGAAGGGGACTACGGGCCAGAGGGAACACTGAAGCTTTCTTT
cdr3_aa: CASSRRGLRARGNTEAFF

d_call: -
v_call: TRBV20-1
j_call: TRBJ2-1
clone_size: once
cdr3_length: 12
cdr3_nt: TGCAGTGCTAGTTTTGGACGGGAAGAGCAGTTCTTC
cdr3_aa: CSASFGREEQFF

d_call: TRBD1
v_call: TRBV12-3/TRBV12-4
j_call: TRBJ1-1
clone_size: -
cdr3_length: 16
cdr3_nt: TGTGCCAGCAGTTATTCCTGGGACAGGGAGGGCACTGAAGCTTTCTTT
cdr3_aa: CASSYSWDREGTEAFF

d_call: -
v_call: TRBV5-1
j_call: TRBJ2-1
clone_size: -
cdr3_length: 16
cdr3_nt: TGCGCCAGCAGCTTGGACGCTCAGGGGCCCTACAATGAGCAGTTCTTC
cdr3_aa: CASSLDAQGPYNEQFF

d_call: -
v_call: TRBV13
j_call: TRBJ2-1
clone_size: -
cdr3_length: 17
cdr3_nt: TGTGCCAGCAGCCCCCGTAGAGGCTCAAGCTCCTACAATGAGCAGTTCTTC
cdr3_aa: CASSPRRGSSSYNEQFF

d_call: -
v_call: TRBV11-2
j_call: TRBJ1-4
clone_size: -
cdr3_length: 15
cdr3_nt: TGTGCCAGCAGCCTCCGCCAGGGAAGGGGTGAAAAACTGTTTTTT
cdr3_aa: CASSLRQGRGEKLFF

d_call: -
v_call: TRBV18
j_call: TRBJ1-6
clone_size: -
cdr3_length: 12
cdr3_nt: TGTGCCAGCTCAGAAAGGAATTCACCCCTCCACTTT
cdr3_aa: CASSERNSPLHF

d_call: TRBD2
v_call: TRBV7-9
j_call: TRBJ2-1
clone_size: -
cdr3_length: 15
cdr3_nt: TGTGCCAGCAGCTCAGGACTAGCGGGTATCTATGAGCAGTTCTTC
cdr3_aa: CASSSGLAGIYEQFF

d_call: -
v_call: TRBV7-9
j_call: TRBJ1-6
clone_size: -
cdr3_length: 16
cdr3_nt: TGTGCCAGCAGCCCCCAACCGGATCTCGGGAATTCACCCCTCCACTTT
cdr3_aa: CASSPQPDLGNSPLHF

d_call: -
v_call: TRBV7-2
j_call: TRBJ2-1
clone_size: -
cdr3_length: 14
cdr3_nt: TGTGCCCACAAAATCGCCCACTCCTACAATGAGCAGTTCTTC
cdr3_aa: CAHKIAHSYNEQFF

d_call: -
v_call: TRBV12-3/TRBV12-4
j_call: TRBJ2-7
clone_size: -
cdr3_length: 14
cdr3_nt: TGTGCCAGCAGTTTAAATCCGGGGATCCACGAGCAGTACTTC
cdr3_aa: CASSLNPGIHEQYF

d_call: -
v_call: TRBV20-1
j_call: TRBJ1-1
clone_size: -
cdr3_length: 13
cdr3_nt: TGCAGTGCTAGTCAGGGGAGGGACACTGAAGCTTTCTTT
cdr3_aa: CSASQGRDTEAFF

d_call: -
v_call: TRBV24-1
j_call: TRBJ2-2
clone_size: -
cdr3_length: 15
cdr3_nt: TGTGCCACCAGTGATTGGGTTAGGGGAGGCGGGGAGCTGTTTTTT
cdr3_aa: CATSDWVRGGGELFF

d_call: -
v_call: TRBV7-9
j_call: TRBJ1-3
clone_size: -
cdr3_length: 14
cdr3_nt: TGTGCCAGCAGATGGGGGACAACTGGAAACACCATATATTTT
cdr3_aa: CASRWGTTGNTIYF

d_call: -
v_call: TRBV7-2
j_call: TRBJ2-3
clone_size: -
cdr3_length: 14
cdr3_nt: TGTGCCAGCACCGAGGGCTATAGCACAGATACGCAGTATTTT
cdr3_aa: CASTEGYSTDTQYF

d_call: TRBD2
v_call: TRBV7-9
j_call: TRBJ2-1
clone_size: -
cdr3_length: 17
cdr3_nt: TGTGCCAGCAGCTTAGGGTCGGGACTACATTTTTTTAGGGAGCAGTTCTTC
cdr3_aa: CASSLGSGLHFFREQFF

d_call: TRBD1
v_call: TRBV5-1
j_call: TRBJ1-1
clone_size: -
cdr3_length: 16
cdr3_nt: TGCGCCAGCAGCGAACCGGGACAGGGAGGATACACTGAAGCTTTCTTT
cdr3_aa: CASSEPGQGGYTEAFF

d_call: TRBD1
v_call: TRBV6-2/TRBV6-3
j_call: TRBJ2-1
clone_size: -
cdr3_length: 18
cdr3_nt: TGTGCCAGCAGTCCCTCCCCGGGACAGGGGGCGATCTACAATGAGCAGTTCTTC
cdr3_aa: CASSPSPGQGAIYNEQFF

d_call: TRBD1
v_call: TRBV20-1
j_call: TRBJ2-6
clone_size: -
cdr3_length: 15
cdr3_nt: TGCAGTGCCCGGGACAGGCCATCTGGGGCCAACGTCCTGACTTTC
cdr3_aa: CSARDRPSGANVLTF

d_call: -
v_call: TRBV19
j_call: TRBJ1-1
clone_size: -
cdr3_length: 13
cdr3_nt: TGTGCCAGTAAAACAGTCATGAACACTGAAGCTTTCTTT
cdr3_aa: CASKTVMNTEAFF

d_call: -
v_call: TRBV20-1
j_call: TRBJ1-2
clone_size: -
cdr3_length: 13
cdr3_nt: TGCAGTGCTGTGGGACGTGACAACTATGGCTACACCTTC
cdr3_aa: CSAVGRDNYGYTF

d_call: -
v_call: TRBV27
j_call: TRBJ2-7
clone_size: -
cdr3_length: 13
cdr3_nt: TGTGCCAGCAGTTTATTCCAGGGCGTCGAGCAGTACTTC
cdr3_aa: CASSLFQGVEQYF

d_call: -
v_call: TRBV12-3/TRBV12-4
j_call: TRBJ1-2
clone_size: -
cdr3_length: 13
cdr3_nt: TGTGCCAGCTACCCAGGGACTACCACTGGCTACACCTTC
cdr3_aa: CASYPGTTTGYTF

d_call: TRBD2
v_call: TRBV9
j_call: TRBJ2-1
clone_size: -
cdr3_length: 16
cdr3_nt: TGTGCCAGCAGCGTAGTTCGAGCGGGAGGATACAATGAGCAGTTCTTC
cdr3_aa: CASSVVRAGGYNEQFF

d_call: -
v_call: TRBV20-1
j_call: TRBJ1-1
clone_size: -
cdr3_length: 15
cdr3_nt: TGCAGTGCTAGAGATCGGACAAGTAGCTACACTGAAGCTTTCTTT
cdr3_aa: CSARDRTSSYTEAFF

d_call: -
v_call: TRBV5-1
j_call: TRBJ1-1
clone_size: -
cdr3_length: 13
cdr3_nt: TGCGCCAGCAGAAAGTCGGAGAACACTGAAGCTTTCTTT
cdr3_aa: CASRKSENTEAFF

d_call: TRBD1
v_call: TRBV18
j_call: TRBJ1-1
clone_size: -
cdr3_length: 15
cdr3_nt: TGTGCCAGCTCACGGGACAGAATTCGGAACACTGAAGCTTTCTTT
cdr3_aa: CASSRDRIRNTEAFF

d_call: -
v_call: TRBV7-9
j_call: TRBJ2-1
clone_size: -
cdr3_length: 17
cdr3_nt: TGTGCCAGCAGCTTAAGGCGCGGGACTCGCTCCTACAATGAGCAGTTCTTC
cdr3_aa: CASSLRRGTRSYNEQFF